This TCR beta chain was profiled in a study of T cell repertoires in cytomegalovirus infection. Study overall: CMV epitopes that were recently identified and HLA-C-restricted were used alongside well-studied HLA-B-restricted ones. It was the public TCR beta signatures that indicated both CMV infection and matching HLA type.

Study-wide results and limits: HLA-C-restricted CMV clonotypes gave the most frequent clonotype in two of eight donors.

MiXCR, run by TCRdb on the reads, gives a single entry per CDR3 protein. Here the sample spans 570,000 or so distinct CDR3 sequences, 40% being singletons. CDR3 length equals 15 residues. After removal of 5 bases from V and 4 bases from J, the junction contained 10 bases not matched to a gene. Germline V gives CDR1 SGHNT, CDR2 YYREEE (reference sequence). Points on this clonotype: Its antigen is unidentified.

The sequence was collected from a human donor in good health (CMV status not recorded). Some clones in this sample may be carry-over from other donors' samples. The genes are TRBV5-4 and TRBJ2-3; 7 bases are a match to TRBD1. Sequencing was performed on cultured PBMCs, taken from culture after CMV antigen stimulation. The CDR3 DNA reads as TGTGCCAGCAGTCTTCCGGGACAGACGCCAGATACGCAGTATTTT. This translates into CASSLPGQTPDTQYF.